The clone carrying this T cell receptor (beta chain) was detected only a few times. Its antigen is not known. The record originates from a study of T-cell reconstitution after alpha-beta-depleted transplantation in children. Regarding the study as a whole: At one year after transplant, newly produced T cells mostly accounted for T-cell counts and diversity. Alpha-beta T cells about two months after transplant reportedly derived from several hundred expanded graft clones. At day 60, the high TCRbeta diversity found in some patients originated from recipient T cells and thymic progenitors that had survived.

The authors prepared the TCRbeta library with unique molecular identifiers. TCRdb re-called the PCR reads with MiXCR, one entry per CDR3 protein. The sample has some 95,000 distinct CDR3 sequences, less than 25% seen once. J was trimmed by 6 bases and V by 5 bases; bases with no gene match: 5. This CDR3 spans 13 amino acids. The germline CDR1 and CDR2 sequences are SGHTA and FQGNSA. The V and J genes are TRBV7-2 and TRBJ2-3; 7 bases are a match to TRBD1. Specimen: PBMCs, collected before TCRalphabeta/CD19-depleted stem cell transplant. This sequence was found in a boy between 2 and 10 years old with acute lymphoblastic leukemia, due to receive a stem cell transplant. The CDR3, as DNA: TGTGCCAGCAGCCCACAGGGGCCGGATACGCAGTATTTT. Protein product: CASSPQGPDTQYF.